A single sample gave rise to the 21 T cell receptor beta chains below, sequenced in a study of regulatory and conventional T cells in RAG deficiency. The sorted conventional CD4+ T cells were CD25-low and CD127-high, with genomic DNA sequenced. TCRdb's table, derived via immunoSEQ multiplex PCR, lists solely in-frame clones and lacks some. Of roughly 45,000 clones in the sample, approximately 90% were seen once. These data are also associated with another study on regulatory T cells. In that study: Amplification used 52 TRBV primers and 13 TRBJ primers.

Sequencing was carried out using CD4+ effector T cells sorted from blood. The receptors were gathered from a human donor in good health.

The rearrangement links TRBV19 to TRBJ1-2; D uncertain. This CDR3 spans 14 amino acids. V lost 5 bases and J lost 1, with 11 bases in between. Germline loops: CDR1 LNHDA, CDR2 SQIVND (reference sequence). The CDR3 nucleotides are TGTGCCAGTAGTCCACGGACGGTTAACTATGGCTACACCTTC. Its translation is CASSPRTVNYGYTF.

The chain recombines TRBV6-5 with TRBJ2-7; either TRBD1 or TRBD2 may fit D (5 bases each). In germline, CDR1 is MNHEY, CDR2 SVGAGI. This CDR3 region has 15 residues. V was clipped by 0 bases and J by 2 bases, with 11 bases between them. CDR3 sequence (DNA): TGTGCCAGCAGTTACTCACCGGGACGGACCTACGAGCAGTACTTC. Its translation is CASSYSPGRTYEQYF.

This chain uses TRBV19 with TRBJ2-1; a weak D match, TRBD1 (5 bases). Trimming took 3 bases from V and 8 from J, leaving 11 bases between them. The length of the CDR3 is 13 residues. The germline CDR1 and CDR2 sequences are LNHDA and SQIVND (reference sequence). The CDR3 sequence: CASSIREIDEQFF. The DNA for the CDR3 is TGTGCCAGTAGTATCAGGGAAATCGATGAGCAGTTCTTC.

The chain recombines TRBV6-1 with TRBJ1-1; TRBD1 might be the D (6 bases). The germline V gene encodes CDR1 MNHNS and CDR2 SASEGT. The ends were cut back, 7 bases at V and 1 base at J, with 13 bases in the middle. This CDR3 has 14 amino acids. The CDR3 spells CASTEGGRNTEAFF. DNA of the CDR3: TGTGCCAGCACCGAAGGGGGTAGGAACACTGAAGCTTTCTTT.

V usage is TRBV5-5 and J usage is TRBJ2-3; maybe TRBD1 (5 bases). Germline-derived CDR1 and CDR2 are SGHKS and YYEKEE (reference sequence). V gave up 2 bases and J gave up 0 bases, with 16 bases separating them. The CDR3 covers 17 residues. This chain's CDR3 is CASSLHLGDSSTDTQYF. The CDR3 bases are TGTGCCAGCAGCTTACATTTAGGGGATTCTAGCACAGATACGCAGTATTTT.

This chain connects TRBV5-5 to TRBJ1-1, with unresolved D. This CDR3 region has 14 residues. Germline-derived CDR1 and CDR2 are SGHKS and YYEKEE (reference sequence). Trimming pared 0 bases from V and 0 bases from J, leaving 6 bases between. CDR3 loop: CASSLASLNTEAFF. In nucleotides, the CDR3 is TGTGCCAGCAGCTTGGCTTCGTTGAACACTGAAGCTTTCTTT.

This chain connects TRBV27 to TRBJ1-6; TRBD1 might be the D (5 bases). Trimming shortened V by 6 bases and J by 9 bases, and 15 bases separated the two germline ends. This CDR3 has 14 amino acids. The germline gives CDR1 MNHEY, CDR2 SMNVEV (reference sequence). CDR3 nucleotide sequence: TGTGCCAGCAGAACCGGGGGTAATGGTTCACCCCTCCACTTT. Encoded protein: CASRTGGNGSPLHF.

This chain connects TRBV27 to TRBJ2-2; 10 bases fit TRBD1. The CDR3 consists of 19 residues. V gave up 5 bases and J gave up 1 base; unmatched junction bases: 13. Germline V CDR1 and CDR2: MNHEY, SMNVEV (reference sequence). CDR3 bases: TGTGCCAGCAGTACTCACCCCGACAGGGGGCGTCAGAACACCGGGGAGCTGTTTTTT. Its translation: CASSTHPDRGRQNTGELFF.

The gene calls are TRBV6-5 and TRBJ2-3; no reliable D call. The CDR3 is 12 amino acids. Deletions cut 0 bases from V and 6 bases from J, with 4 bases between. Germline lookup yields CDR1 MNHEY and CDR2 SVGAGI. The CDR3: CASSYSGDTQYF. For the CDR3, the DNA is TGTGCCAGCAGTTACTCGGGGGATACGCAGTATTTT.

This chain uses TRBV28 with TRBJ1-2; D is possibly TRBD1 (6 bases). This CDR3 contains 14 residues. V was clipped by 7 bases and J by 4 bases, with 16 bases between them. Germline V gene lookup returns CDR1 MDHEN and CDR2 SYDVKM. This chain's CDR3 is CASTTTGITYGYTF. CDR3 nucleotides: TGTGCCAGCACCACTACAGGGATCACCTATGGCTACACCTTC.

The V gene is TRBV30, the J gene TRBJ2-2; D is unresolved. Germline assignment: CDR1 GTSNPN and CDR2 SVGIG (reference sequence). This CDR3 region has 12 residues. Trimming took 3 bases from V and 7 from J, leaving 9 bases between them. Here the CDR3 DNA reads TGTGCCTGGAGAAGACAACTCGGGGAGCTGTTTTTT. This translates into CAWRRQLGELFF.

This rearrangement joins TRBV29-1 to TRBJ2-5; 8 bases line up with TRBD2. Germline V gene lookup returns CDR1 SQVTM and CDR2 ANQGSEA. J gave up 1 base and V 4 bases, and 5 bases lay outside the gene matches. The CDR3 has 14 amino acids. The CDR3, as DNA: TGCAGCGTTGTGATAGCGGGAATCCAAGAGACCCAGTACTTC. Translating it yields CSVVIAGIQETQYF. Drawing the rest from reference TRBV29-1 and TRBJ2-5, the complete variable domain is SAVISQKPSRDICQRGTSLTIQCQVDSQVTMMFWYRQQPGQSLTLIATANQGSEATYESGFVIDKFPISRPNLTFSTLTVSNMSPEDSSIYLCSVVIAGIQETQYFGPGTRLLVL.

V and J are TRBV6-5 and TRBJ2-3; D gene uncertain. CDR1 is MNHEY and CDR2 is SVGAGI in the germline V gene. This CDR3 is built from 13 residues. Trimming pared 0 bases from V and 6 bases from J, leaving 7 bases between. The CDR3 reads CASSYSRRDTQYF. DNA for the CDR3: TGTGCCAGCAGTTACTCGAGACGGGATACGCAGTATTTT.

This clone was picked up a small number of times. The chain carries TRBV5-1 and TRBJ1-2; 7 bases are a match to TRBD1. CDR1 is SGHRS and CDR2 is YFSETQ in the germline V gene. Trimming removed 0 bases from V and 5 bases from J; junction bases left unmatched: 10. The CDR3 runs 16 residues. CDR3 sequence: CASSLEGWDSTYGYTF. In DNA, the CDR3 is TGCGCCAGCAGCTTGGAAGGGTGGGACAGTACGTATGGCTACACCTTC.

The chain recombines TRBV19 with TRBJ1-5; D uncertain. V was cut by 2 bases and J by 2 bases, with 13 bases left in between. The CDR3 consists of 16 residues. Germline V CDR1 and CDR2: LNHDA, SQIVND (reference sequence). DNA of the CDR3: TGTGCCAGTAGTATACGGAATCATAGGGGCAATCAGCCCCAGCATTTT. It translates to CASSIRNHRGNQPQHF.

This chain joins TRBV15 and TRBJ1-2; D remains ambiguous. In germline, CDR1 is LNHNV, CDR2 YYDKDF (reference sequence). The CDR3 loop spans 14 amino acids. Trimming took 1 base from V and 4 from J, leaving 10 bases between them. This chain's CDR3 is CATSRGKERYGYTF. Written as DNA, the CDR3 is TGTGCCACCAGCAGAGGGAAGGAACGCTATGGCTACACCTTC.

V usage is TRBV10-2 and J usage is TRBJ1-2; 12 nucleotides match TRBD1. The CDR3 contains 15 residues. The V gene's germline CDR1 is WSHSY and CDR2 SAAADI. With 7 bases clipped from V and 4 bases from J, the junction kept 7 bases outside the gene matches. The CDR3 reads CASTGTGGAGYGYTF. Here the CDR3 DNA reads TGCGCCAGCACCGGGACAGGGGGCGCAGGCTATGGCTACACCTTC.

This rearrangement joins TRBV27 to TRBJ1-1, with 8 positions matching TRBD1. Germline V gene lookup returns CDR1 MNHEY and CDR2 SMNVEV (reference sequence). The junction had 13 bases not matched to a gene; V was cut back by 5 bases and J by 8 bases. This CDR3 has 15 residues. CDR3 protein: CASSRGQGGFSEAFF. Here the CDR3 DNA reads TGTGCCAGCAGTAGAGGACAGGGCGGCTTCTCCGAAGCTTTCTTT.

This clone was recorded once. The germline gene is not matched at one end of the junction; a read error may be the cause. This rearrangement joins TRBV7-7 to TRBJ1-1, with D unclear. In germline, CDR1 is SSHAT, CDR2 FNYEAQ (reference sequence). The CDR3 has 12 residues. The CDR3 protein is CASSLEIGEAFF. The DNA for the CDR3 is TGTGCTAGCAGCTTAGAGATAGGTGAAGCTTTCTTT.

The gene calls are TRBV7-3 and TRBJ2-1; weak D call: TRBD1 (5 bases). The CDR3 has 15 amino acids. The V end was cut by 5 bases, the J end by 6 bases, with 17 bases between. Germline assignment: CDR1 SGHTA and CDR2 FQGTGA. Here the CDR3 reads CASSPGIHEGNEQFF. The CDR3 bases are TGTGCCAGCAGCCCAGGGATACATGAAGGCAATGAGCAGTTCTTC.

In nucleotides, the CDR3 is TGTGCCAGCAGCGGATCTGGAAACACCATATATTTT. Its translation is CASSGSGNTIYF. This sequence joins TRBV6-1 and TRBJ1-3, with D unresolved. CDR3 length: 12 residues. The V gene's germline CDR1 is MNHNS and CDR2 SASEGT. V lost 6 bases to trimming and J lost 1 base, with 4 bases between them.